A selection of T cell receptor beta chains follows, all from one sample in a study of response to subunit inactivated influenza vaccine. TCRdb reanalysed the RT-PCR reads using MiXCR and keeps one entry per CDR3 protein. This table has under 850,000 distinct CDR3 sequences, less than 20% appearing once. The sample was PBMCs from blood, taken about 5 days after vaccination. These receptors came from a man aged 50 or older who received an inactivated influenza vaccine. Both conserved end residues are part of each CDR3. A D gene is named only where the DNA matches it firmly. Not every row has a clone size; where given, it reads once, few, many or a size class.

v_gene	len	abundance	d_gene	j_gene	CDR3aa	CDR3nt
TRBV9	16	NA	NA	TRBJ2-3	CASSALGTEYTDTQYF	TGTGCCAGCAGCGCCCTGGGGACGGAGTACACAGATACGCAGTATTTT
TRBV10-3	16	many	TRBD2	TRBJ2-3	CAISGETSGNTDTQYF	TGTGCCATCAGTGGGGAGACTAGCGGGAACACAGATACGCAGTATTTT
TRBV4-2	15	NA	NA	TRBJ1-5	CASSQGRASNQPQHF	TGTGCCAGCAGCCAAGGACGGGCTAGCAATCAGCCCCAGCATTTT
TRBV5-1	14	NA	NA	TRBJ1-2	CASSLEGTNYGYTF	TGCGCCAGCAGCTTGGAGGGGACTAACTATGGCTACACCTTC
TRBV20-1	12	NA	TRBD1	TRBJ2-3	CSANRGADTQYF	TGCAGTGCAAACAGGGGGGCAGATACGCAGTATTTT
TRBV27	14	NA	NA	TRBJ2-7	CASKIIGPSYEQYF	TGTGCCAGCAAGATTATCGGCCCTTCCTACGAGCAGTACTTC
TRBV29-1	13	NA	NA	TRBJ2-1	CSGRDTSYNEQFF	TGCAGCGGACGGGATACCTCCTACAATGAGCAGTTCTTC
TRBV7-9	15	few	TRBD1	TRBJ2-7	CASSRLDRGRAEQYF	TGTGCCAGCAGCCGCCTCGACAGGGGCCGGGCCGAGCAGTACTTC
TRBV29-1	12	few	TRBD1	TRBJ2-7	CSGGDRGYEQYF	TGCAGCGGGGGGGACAGGGGTTACGAGCAGTACTTC
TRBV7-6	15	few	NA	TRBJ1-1	CASSLIKEGNTEAFF	TGTGCCAGCAGCTTAATTAAGGAAGGGAACACTGAAGCTTTCTTT
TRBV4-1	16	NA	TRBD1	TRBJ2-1	CASSPGTGDSYNEQFF	TGCGCCAGCAGCCCCGGGACAGGGGATTCCTACAATGAGCAGTTCTTC
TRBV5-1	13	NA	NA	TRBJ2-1	CASSPGALNEQFF	TGCGCCAGCAGCCCCGGAGCCCTGAATGAGCAGTTCTTC
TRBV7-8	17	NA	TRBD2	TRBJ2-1	CASSLDRAGMSYNEQFF	TGTGCCAGCAGCTTAGACCGAGCGGGGATGTCCTACAATGAGCAGTTCTTC
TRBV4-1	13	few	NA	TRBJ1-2	CASSPRAPYGYTF	TGCGCCAGCAGCCCCCGGGCTCCGTATGGCTACACCTTC
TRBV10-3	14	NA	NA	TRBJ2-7	CAISESGLYYEQYF	TGTGCCATCAGTGAGTCGGGCTTGTACTACGAGCAGTACTTC
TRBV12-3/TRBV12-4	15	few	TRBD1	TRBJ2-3	CASSAGQGYTDTQYF	TGTGCCAGCAGCGCGGGACAGGGGTACACAGATACGCAGTATTTT
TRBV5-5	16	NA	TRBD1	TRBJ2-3	CASSPNTGTGGDTQYF	TGTGCCAGCAGCCCTAATACCGGGACAGGGGGAGATACGCAGTATTTT
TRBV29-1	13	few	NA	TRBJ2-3	CSVSGTAKDTQYF	TGCAGCGTCTCCGGGACCGCCAAGGATACGCAGTATTTT
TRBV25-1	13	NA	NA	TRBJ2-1	CASSEFPRQEQFF	TGTGCCAGCAGTGAATTCCCTCGACAGGAGCAGTTCTTC